This T cell receptor (beta chain) came from a study of yellow fever vaccine responses in identical twins. Study findings and constraints: Reportedly, twins' vaccine T cell responses looked partly convergent and partly personalized.

In regard to this clonotype: Antigen specificity is unknown.

TCRdb re-analysed the RT-PCR reads in MiXCR, keeping a single row per CDR3 protein. Of roughly 920 distinct CDR3 sequences in the sample, about 85% were seen once. The germline V gene has CDR1 ENHRY and CDR2 SYGVKD. Trimming cost V 4 bases and J 4 bases; bases outside gene matches: 1. The CDR3 is 13 residues long. Sequenced material: T cells from blood (PBMCs), unsorted or a sorted subset (not recorded which), taken before or after yellow fever vaccination (not recorded which). J is TRBJ1-1 and V is TRBV10-3; 9 positions match TRBD1. This receptor was identified in a female donor who received the yellow fever vaccine. The CDR3 loop reads CAISGTGATEAFF. The CDR3 DNA is TGTGCCATCAGTGGGACAGGGGCCACTGAAGCTTTCTTT.